This record looks at one T cell receptor (beta chain) sequence and its context. What it binds is unknown. This record belongs to a study of T-cell memory formation after mild COVID-19. Study as a whole: Largely, TCR clusters stayed within a single donor. Overall study findings and caveats: Detection of some responders pre-infection suggested pre-existing cross-reactive memory T cells participated. Clones that got smaller from day 15 to 85 had even CD4/CD8, while clones growing later tipped toward CD4+.

Trimming took off 6 bases at V and 6 bases at J, with 9 bases between the two ends. CDR3 length: 11 residues. TCRdb analysed the 5' RACE reads with MiXCR anew, one entry per CDR3 protein. The sample shows over 250,000 distinct CDR3 sequences, approximately 15% of them seen only once. The chain recombines TRBV12-3 or TRBV12-4 with TRBJ2-7; weak D call: TRBD2 (6 bases). The sequenced material came from PBMCs or a T cell subset sorted from them (not recorded which). This sequence originates from a young man who had mild COVID-19 (a few samples of this study predate the infection). Cell type and time point are not known. This CDR3 reads CASSRGSEQYF. CDR3 bases: TGTGCCAGCAGCCGGGGGAGCGAGCAGTACTTC.